This T cell receptor (beta chain) is from a study of T cells in Graves' hyperthyroidism and ophthalmopathy (dated by TCRdb to between 2018 and 2021). In the study overall: A discovery cohort of about 96 patients, about 40 with Graves' ophthalmopathy and roughly 59 with stable Graves' hyperthyroidism, was used to find distinguishing TCR V-J signatures. The study also compared thyroid tissue and blood T-cell repertoires from a handful of Graves' hyperthyroidism patients. Whether ophthalmopathy could be predicted prospectively was tested in an independent validation cohort made up of some 20 hyperthyroidism patients plus 17 patients who later progressed to ophthalmopathy. The 75 to 100 discovery patients were randomly split 7:3 into training and test sets. After blood sampling, hyperthyroidism patients were treated with methimazole at a starting dose of 30 mg daily, and ophthalmopathy patients were treated with high-dose intravenous methylprednisolone. According to the paper, TCR Vbeta CDR3 sequencing was carried out on around 140 peripheral blood samples, which came from approximately 41 ophthalmopathy, fewer than 80 hyperthyroidism and approximately 17 progressor patients.

This clonotype was picked up many times. No antigen is known for it. No much larger clonotype is one base removed from it; base qualities were not supplied. The TCR beta CDR3 regions were amplified from the RNA transcripts. The TCR CDR3 was subjected to a first round of RT-PCR using the HTBI primer set and the Qiagen OneStep RT-PCR kit. Libraries were constructed in a second round of multiplex PCR, after which size selection and purification were performed. Sequencing of the libraries was done on an Illumina HiSeq2000 using paired-end 100 bp reads. The paper's data handling went like this. SOAPnuke was used to process the raw data, throwing out any read that contained adapters or uncalled bases, had a mean Phred below 15, or lacked an exact constant-primer or identifier match. High-quality paired reads were merged with COPE v1.2.5, and unique nucleotide sequences were defined as clonotypes. Clonotypes were aligned to IMGT TRBV, TRBD and TRBJ reference segments using MiTCR v1.1. The analysis included only V-J combinations with a frequency above 0.0001, which together covered 99% to 99.2% of the repertoires. A TCS score was defined as the ratio between F50 (clonal expansion) and ExV (chaos), using BLOSUM62-based TCRdist between CDR3 peptides within each V-J. Welch's t-statistics and random forest reduced roughly 540 V-J features to 10 to 15, which were used in a naive Bayes classifier (R e1071). The Morisita-Horn index was used to measure how similar the thyroid and blood repertoires were. TCRdb passed the public sequencing reads through fastp at Q25 and MiXCR, retaining productive beta sequences. Rows merge per CDR3 protein into single entries with the most common DNA and genes. Clone size and V and J calls follow TCRdb, not the original study. Present in this sample are roughly 500,000 distinct CDR3 sequences, under 60% of which were seen just once. The ten largest clones capture under 20% of the sample.

Patients with uncontrolled infections, other autoimmune diseases, pregnancy or lactation were excluded. Clinical symptoms, serum thyroxine and TRAb, thyroid ultrasound, and orbital computed tomography formed the basis for the diagnoses. Total RNA was extracted using Trizol reagent, and RNA quality was assessed on an Agilent 2100 Bioanalyzer. V is clipped by 6 bases and J by 5 bases, and the sequence between their germline boundaries is 16 bases long. Sequences MNHEY (CDR1) and SVGAGI (CDR2) are obtained from the germline V gene. The CDR3 starts with the cysteine, ends with the phenylalanine, and has 14 residues. Only CDR3 DNA remains: 42 bases, in frame from the first base. Study-wide findings and limitations: Most expanded thyroid clonotypes (frequency above 0.001) were also detected in blood, a finding suggesting that blood repertoires may reflect thyroid immune responses. No statistical method was used to set the sample size in advance, and investigators knew the group allocation. In validation, the model predicted progression to ophthalmopathy a median of around 6.5 months before onset, with roughly 70% sensitivity and 72.22% specificity. Ophthalmopathy was separated from stable hyperthyroidism by a 13 V-J signature model, with over 85% sensitivity and approximately 81% specificity obtained in cross-validation and 80%/75% obtained in testing.

Sequencing used peripheral blood or thyroid tissue (not recorded which). This receptor chain uses TRBV6-5 and TRBJ1-2, with the D segment identity uncertain. The TCR comes from an adult woman with Graves' disease, either hyperthyroidism or ophthalmopathy (not recorded which). The CDR3 region reads CASSFPGDRYGYTF. The nucleotide sequence reads as follows: TGTGCCAGCAGCTTCCCCGGGGATCGGTATGGCTACACCTTC.